This T cell receptor beta chain was profiled in a study of blood T cell repertoires in COVID-19. Study details: Collection of acute and convalescent COVID-19 samples took place in the United States, Italy and Spain. Sources were T cells, B-cell-depleted T cells, or PBMCs; the material itself was cDNA or gDNA.

The authors' processing: Amplifying reference gene primers gave estimates of nucleated cell counts. Generated by immunoSEQ multiplex PCR, the TCRdb table keeps only in-frame clones and is missing some. V and J calls and clone size are as listed in that table; D and trimming were resolved from the DNA. The sample holds 75,000 to 90,000 clones, 80% seen once. J was trimmed by 0 bases and V by 7 bases; bases with no gene match: 5. The CDR3 loop spans 15 amino acids. Looked up from germline, CDR1 is MNHEY and CDR2 is SVGAGI. The clonotype originates from a woman aged 40 to 50 with active or convalescent COVID-19. Sequenced material: peripheral blood. V and J are TRBV6-5 and TRBJ2-3; 9 positions agree with TRBD1. This CDR3 reads CASMDGQGSTDTQYF. CDR3 coding DNA: TGTGCCAGCATGGATGGACAGGGGAGCACAGATACGCAGTATTTT.